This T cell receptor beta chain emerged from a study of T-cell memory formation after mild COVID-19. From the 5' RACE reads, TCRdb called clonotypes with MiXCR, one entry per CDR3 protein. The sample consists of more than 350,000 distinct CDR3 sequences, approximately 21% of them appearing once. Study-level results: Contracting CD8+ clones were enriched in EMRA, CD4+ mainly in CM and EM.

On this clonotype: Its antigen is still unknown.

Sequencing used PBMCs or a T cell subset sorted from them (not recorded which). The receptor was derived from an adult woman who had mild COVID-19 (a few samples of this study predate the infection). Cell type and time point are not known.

CDR3 bases: TGCAGCGTTGAACTCTCCAGCTCCCTCTCCTACAATGAGCAGTTCTTC. Its protein product is CSVELSSSLSYNEQFF. The J gene is TRBJ2-1, the V gene TRBV29-1; D call uncertain. Germline loops: CDR1 SQVTM, CDR2 ANQGSEA. V was clipped by 2 bases and J by 0 bases, with 14 bases between them. This CDR3 is 16 amino acids long.